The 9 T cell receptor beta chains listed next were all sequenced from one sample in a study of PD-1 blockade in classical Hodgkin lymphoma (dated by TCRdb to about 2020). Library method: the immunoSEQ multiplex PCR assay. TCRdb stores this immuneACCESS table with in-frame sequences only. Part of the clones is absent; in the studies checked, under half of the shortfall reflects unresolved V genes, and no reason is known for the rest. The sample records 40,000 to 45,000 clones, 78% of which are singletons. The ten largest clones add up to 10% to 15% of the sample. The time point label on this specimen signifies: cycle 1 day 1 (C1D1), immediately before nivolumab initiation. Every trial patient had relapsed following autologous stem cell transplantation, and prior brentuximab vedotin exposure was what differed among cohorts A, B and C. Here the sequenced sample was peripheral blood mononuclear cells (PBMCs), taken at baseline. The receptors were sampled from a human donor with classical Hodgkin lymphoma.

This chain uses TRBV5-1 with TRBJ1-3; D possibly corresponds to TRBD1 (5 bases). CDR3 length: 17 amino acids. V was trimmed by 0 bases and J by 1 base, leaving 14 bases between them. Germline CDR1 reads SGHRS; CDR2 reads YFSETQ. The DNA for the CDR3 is TGCGCCAGCAGCTTGGCCCCTGTAGAGGGGTCTGGAAACACCATATATTTT. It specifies CASSLAPVEGSGNTIYF.

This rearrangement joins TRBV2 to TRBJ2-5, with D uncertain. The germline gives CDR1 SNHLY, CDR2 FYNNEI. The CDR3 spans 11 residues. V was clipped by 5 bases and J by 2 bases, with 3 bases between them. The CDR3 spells CASSYQETQYF. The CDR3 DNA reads TGTGCCAGCAGTTATCAAGAGACCCAGTACTTC. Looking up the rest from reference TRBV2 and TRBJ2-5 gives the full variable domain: EPEVTQTPSHQVTQMGQEVILRCVPISNHLYFYWYRQILGQKVEFLVSFYNNEISEKSEIFDDQFSVERPDGSNFTLKIRSTKLEDSAMYFCASSYQETQYFGPGTRLLVL.

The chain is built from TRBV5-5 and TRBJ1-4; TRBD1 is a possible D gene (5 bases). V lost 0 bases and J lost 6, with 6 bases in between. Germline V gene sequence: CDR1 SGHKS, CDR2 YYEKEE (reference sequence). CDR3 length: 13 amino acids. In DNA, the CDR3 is TGTGCCAGCAGCTTGGCCAGGGATGAAAAACTGTTTTTT. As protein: CASSLARDEKLFF.

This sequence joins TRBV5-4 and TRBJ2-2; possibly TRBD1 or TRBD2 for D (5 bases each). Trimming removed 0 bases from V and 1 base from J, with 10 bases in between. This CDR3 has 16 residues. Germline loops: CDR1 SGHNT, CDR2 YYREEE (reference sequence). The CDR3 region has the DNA TGTGCCAGCAGCTTGGCCCCGGGGCTGAACACCGGGGAGCTGTTTTTT. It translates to CASSLAPGLNTGELFF. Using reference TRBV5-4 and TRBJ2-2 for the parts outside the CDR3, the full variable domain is ETGVTQSPTHLIKTRGQQVTLRCSSQSGHNTVSWYQQALGQGPQFIFQYYREEENGRGNFPPRFSGLQFPNYSSELNVNALELDDSALYLCASSLAPGLNTGELFFGEGSRLTVL.

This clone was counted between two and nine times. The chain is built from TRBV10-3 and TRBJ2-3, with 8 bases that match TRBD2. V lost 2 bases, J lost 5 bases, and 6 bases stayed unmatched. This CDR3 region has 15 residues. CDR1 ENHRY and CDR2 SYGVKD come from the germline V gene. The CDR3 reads CAISEPDGGGDTQYF. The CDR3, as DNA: TGTGCCATCAGTGAGCCCGACGGGGGGGGAGATACGCAGTATTTT.

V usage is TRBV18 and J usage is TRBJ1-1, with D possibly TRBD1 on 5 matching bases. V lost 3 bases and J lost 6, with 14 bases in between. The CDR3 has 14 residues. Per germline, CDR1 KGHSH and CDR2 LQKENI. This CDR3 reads CASSPEGPSPEAFF. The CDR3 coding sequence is TGTGCCAGCTCACCTGAGGGACCATCTCCTGAAGCTTTCTTT.

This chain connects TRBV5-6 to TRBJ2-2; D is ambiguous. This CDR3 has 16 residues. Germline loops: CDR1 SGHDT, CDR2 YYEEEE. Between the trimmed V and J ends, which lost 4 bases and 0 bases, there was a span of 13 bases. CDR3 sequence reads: CASSPAWGSNTGELFF. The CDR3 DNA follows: TGTGCCAGCAGCCCAGCCTGGGGATCGAACACCGGGGAGCTGTTTTTT.

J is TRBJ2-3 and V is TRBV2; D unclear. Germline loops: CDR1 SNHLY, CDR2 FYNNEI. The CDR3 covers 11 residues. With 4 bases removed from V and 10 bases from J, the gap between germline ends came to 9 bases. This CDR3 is CASSGPSPQYF. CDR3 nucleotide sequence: TGTGCCAGCAGTGGACCCTCCCCGCAGTATTTT.

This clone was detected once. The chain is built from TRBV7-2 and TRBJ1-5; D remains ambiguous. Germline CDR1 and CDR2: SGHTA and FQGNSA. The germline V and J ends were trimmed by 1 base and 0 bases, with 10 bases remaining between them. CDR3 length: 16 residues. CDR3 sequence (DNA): TGTGCCAGCAGCTTAGGAATAGCATTTAGCAATCAGCCCCAGCATTTT. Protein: CASSLGIAFSNQPQHF.